The rows below give T cell receptor beta chains drawn from one sample of a study of radiation and T cells in renal cell carcinoma. The method was immunoSEQ multiplex PCR; TCRdb's version includes in-frame clones alone and lacks a portion of them. The sample consists of over 85,000 clones, 70% to 85% of them appearing once. The sample consisted of blood, taken from a patient whose treatment included radiotherapy and nephrectomy. These TCRs come from a man aged 55 to 70 with renal cell carcinoma. Both conserved end residues are part of each CDR3. A D gene is named only where the DNA matches it firmly. Expanded clones get a size class; other rows say once, few or many, or leave the size out.

J,D,V,size,CDR3,DNA
TRBJ2-7,TRBD1,TRBV11-2,once,CASSLRRDRVYEQYF,TGTGCCAGCAGTTTACGCCGGGACAGGGTGTACGAGCAGTACTTC
TRBJ2-5,TRBD1,TRBV7-9,NA,CASSYYQGTGTETQYF,TGTGCCAGCAGCTACTACCAGGGGACAGGGACGGAGACCCAGTACTTC
TRBJ1-4,NA,TRBV21-1,once,CASSKASFRGQGPTNEKLFF,TGTGCCAGCAGCAAAGCGTCATTTCGGGGACAGGGGCCAACTAATGAAAAACTGTTTTTT
TRBJ1-1,NA,TRBV20-1,NA,CSASTRAEAFF,TGCAGTGCTAGTACCCGCGCTGAAGCTTTCTTT
TRBJ2-1,NA,TRBV5-1,once,CASSLAGTRVNEQFF,TGCGCCAGCAGCTTGGCCGGGACCCGTGTCAATGAGCAGTTCTTC
TRBJ2-7,TRBD1,TRBV5-5,NA,CASSWTGAAYEQYF,TGTGCCAGCAGCTGGACAGGTGCCGCCTACGAGCAGTACTTC
TRBJ2-3,NA,TRBV6-5,NA,CASSILDTQYF,TGTGCCAGCAGTATATTAGATACGCAGTATTTT
TRBJ1-2,NA,TRBV18,NA,CASSPGDSNYGYTF,TGTGCCAGCTCACCAGGAGACAGTAACTATGGCTACACCTTC
TRBJ2-3,TRBD1,TRBV10-3,NA,CAMRPGGTDTQYF,TGTGCCATGAGGCCAGGGGGAACAGATACGCAGTATTTT
TRBJ2-2,TRBD1,TRBV18,NA,CASASGTGATGELFF,TGTGCCAGCGCCTCCGGGACAGGGGCCACCGGGGAGCTGTTTTTT
TRBJ2-2,TRBD2,TRBV5-4,many,CASSLAGEGGELFF,TGTGCCAGCAGCTTAGCGGGAGAAGGCGGGGAGCTGTTTTTT
TRBJ2-7,NA,TRBV7-3,NA,CASSPSGGQDYEQYF,TGTGCCAGCAGCCCTAGCGGAGGACAGGACTACGAGCAGTACTTC
TRBJ2-1,TRBD2,TRBV11-3,NA,CASRASGDYNEQFF,TGTGCCAGCAGGGCTAGCGGAGATTACAATGAGCAGTTCTTC
TRBJ2-7,NA,TRBV4-3,NA,CASSQFPGGFYEQYF,TGCGCCAGCAGCCAGTTTCCGGGTGGGTTCTACGAGCAGTACTTC
TRBJ1-5,TRBD1,TRBV4-1,NA,CASSQEGTGNQPQHF,TGCGCCAGCAGCCAAGAAGGGACAGGGAATCAGCCCCAGCATTTT
TRBJ2-1,NA,TRBV4-1,NA,CASSQVRGVPSYNEQFF,TGCGCCAGCAGCCAAGTTCGAGGCGTCCCCTCCTACAATGAGCAGTTCTTC
TRBJ2-7,TRBD1,TRBV28,NA,CASSLGGQGKREQYF,TGTGCCAGCAGTTTAGGAGGACAGGGGAAACGCGAGCAGTACTTC
TRBJ1-5,NA,TRBV11-2,NA,CASSLSGGNQPQHF,TGTGCCAGCAGCTTAAGTGGGGGCAACCAGCCCCAGCATTTT
TRBJ1-5,TRBD1,TRBV6-1,NA,CASSEVAGGWSNQPQHF,TGTGCCAGCAGTGAAGTTGCAGGGGGCTGGAGCAATCAGCCCCAGCATTTT
TRBJ2-3,NA,TRBV27,NA,CASSLGSRADTQYF,TGTGCCAGCAGTTTAGGGAGTCGGGCAGATACGCAGTATTTT
TRBJ2-4,NA,TRBV14,NA,CASSQELGPRNIQYF,TGTGCCAGCAGCCAAGAATTAGGTCCACGGAACATTCAGTACTTC
TRBJ2-1,TRBD2,TRBV9,NA,CASSVAGLAGGVQFF,TGTGCCAGCAGCGTAGCAGGACTAGCGGGAGGAGTTCAGTTCTTC
TRBJ2-5,NA,TRBV27,NA,CASSFGRTQETQYF,TGTGCCAGCAGTTTCGGTCGCACACAAGAGACCCAGTACTTC
TRBJ1-1,NA,TRBV27,NA,CASSFLGRPFF,TGTGCCAGCAGTTTCCTGGGAAGACCGTTCTTT
TRBJ2-1,NA,TRBV6-4,NA,CASSEMAVSYNEQFF,TGTGCCAGCAGTGAGATGGCGGTCTCCTACAATGAGCAGTTCTTC